Listed here are 10 T cell receptor beta chains from one sample, sequenced in a study of T-cell reconstitution after alpha-beta-depleted transplantation in children (dated by TCRdb to 2016 to 2017). Library construction relied on PCR. These reads were obtained on an Illumina HiSeq 2500. Molecular barcoding was employed in the preparation of TCR libraries, with unique molecular identifiers being used to normalize TCRbeta repertoire quantification. TCRdb handled the public reads itself, with Q25 trimming in fastp and clone calling in MiXCR, and kept productive beta chains. A single entry per CDR3 protein holds the most common genes and DNA from its merged rows. This sample has about 110,000 distinct CDR3 sequences in its table, and approximately 10% of those were observed once. The ten largest account for less than 10% of the sample. Sequencing was performed on PBMCs from the stem cell graft donor, taken from the stem cell graft. These receptors were collected from a human donor who donated a stem cell graft to a child with acute lymphoblastic leukemia.

This clonotype was recorded at least ten times. V usage is TRBV5-1 and J usage is TRBJ2-5; D is ambiguous. The length of the CDR3 is 14 residues. The germline CDR1 and CDR2 sequences are SGHRS and YFSETQ. V dropped 2 bases and J dropped 0 bases, with 8 bases sitting between them. In DNA form, the CDR3 reads TGCGCCAGCAGCTTCAACAGCCACCAAGAGACCCAGTACTTC. Translating gives CASSFNSHQETQYF.

This clonotype occurred many times. V and J are TRBV6-5 and TRBJ2-5, with a weak D call TRBD1 (6 bases). V lost 0 bases to trimming and J lost 2 bases, with 7 bases between them. Per germline, CDR1 MNHEY and CDR2 SVGAGI. CDR3 length: 14 amino acids. This CDR3 reads CASSYSGQQETQYF. The CDR3 DNA is TGTGCCAGCAGTTACTCAGGACAGCAAGAGACCCAGTACTTC.

This chain uses TRBV30 with TRBJ2-1, with 10 bases identical to TRBD2. This CDR3 has 17 amino acids. CDR1 is GTSNPN, CDR2 SVGIG, per germline (reference sequence). Trimming cost V 0 bases and J 7 bases; bases outside gene matches: 12. CDR3 in amino acids: CAWSVRFRTSGINEQFF. The CDR3 DNA sequence: TGTGCCTGGAGTGTACGTTTCCGGACTAGCGGCATTAATGAGCAGTTCTTC. The whole variable domain, filled in from reference TRBV30 and TRBJ2-1, reads SQTIHQWPATLVQPVGSPLSLECTVEGTSNPNLYWYRQAAGRGLQLLFYSVGIGQISSEVPQNLSASRPQDRQFILSSKKLLLSDSGFYLCAWSVRFRTSGINEQFFGPGTRLTVL.

This clonotype was observed at least ten times. The V call is TRBV12-3 or TRBV12-4, the J call TRBJ2-5; 10 positions agree with TRBD2. V was clipped by 6 bases and J by 5 bases; unmatched bases: 6. This CDR3 region has 14 residues. The CDR3 DNA reads as TGTGCCAGCAGACTCATTAGCGGGGGGGAGACCCAGTACTTC. Its protein is CASRLISGGETQYF.

This clonotype was found a few times. This rearrangement joins TRBV4-1 to TRBJ2-2; 7 nucleotides align to TRBD2. V dropped 7 bases and J dropped 8; count of bases not matched to a gene: 10. CDR1 is MGHRA and CDR2 is YSYEKL in the germline V gene. The CDR3 loop spans 14 amino acids. The CDR3 sequence is CASTPAGTTGELFF. The CDR3 DNA reads TGCGCCAGCACACCGGCAGGGACTACTGGGGAGCTGTTTTTT.

To note about this clonotype: This clone may be a read error of a much larger clone one base away. The chain joins TRBV6-5 to TRBJ2-2, with TRBD2 matching over 7 bases. CDR1 and CDR2 from the germline V gene are MNHEY and SVGAGI. The CDR3 contains 15 residues. CDR3 nucleotide sequence: TGTGTCAGCAGTTCCGACGGGGGGTTCGCCGGGGAGCTGTTTTTT. This codes for CVSSSDGGFAGELFF.

This clonotype was detected many times. The chain carries TRBV18 and TRBJ2-5, with D perhaps matching TRBD1 or TRBD2 (5 bases each). CDR1 is KGHSH and CDR2 is LQKENI in the germline V gene. This CDR3 contains 16 residues. V was pared by 3 bases and J by 2 bases, with 16 bases between. The CDR3 DNA is TGTGCCAGCTCACCCCGGGGACCCTCTTTTCAAGAGACCCAGTACTTC. The encoded protein is CASSPRGPSFQETQYF.

This clonotype was detected many times. V usage is TRBV7-2 and J usage is TRBJ1-6; unclear D gene. The V and J ends lost 1 base and 9 bases respectively, with 7 bases between them. From germline, CDR1 is SGHTA and CDR2 FQGNSA. This CDR3 spans 13 amino acids. The CDR3 DNA sequence: TGTGCCAGCAGCTTAGGGGAGGTTTCACCCCTCCACTTT. It specifies CASSLGEVSPLHF.

This clonotype was detected ten times or more. The rearrangement links TRBV5-1 to TRBJ1-1; TRBD1 matches at 7 bases. Germline lookup yields CDR1 SGHRS and CDR2 YFSETQ. The CDR3 runs to 16 residues. With V trimmed by 0 bases and J by 1 base, 6 bases remained unmatched. In DNA form, the CDR3 reads TGCGCCAGCAGCTTGGAGGGGTACAGGGGGAACACTGAAGCTTTCTTT. Protein product: CASSLEGYRGNTEAFF.

This clonotype was seen many times. CDR3 residues: CSVDGTGNSYEQYF. The DNA for the CDR3 is TGCAGCGTAGACGGGACAGGGAACTCCTACGAGCAGTACTTC. The chain joins TRBV29-1 to TRBJ2-7, with 9 bases that match TRBD1. Germline assignment: CDR1 SQVTM and CDR2 ANQGSEA. Losses at the gene ends were 6 bases for V and 0 bases for J; bases not matched to a gene: 6. The CDR3 has 14 amino acids.